Each of the 6 T cell receptor beta chains below was sequenced from the same sample in a study of cytomegalovirus exposure and HLA in healthy donors. PCR primers comprised 60 Vbeta and 13 Jbeta primers. The data were produced by immunoSEQ multiplex PCR, yet TCRdb's version contains in-frame clones alone and is incomplete. The data contain 210,000 or so clones, around three quarters of them singletons. Sequenced sample: PBMCs. The receptors shown here come from a man aged 35-49 years in good health and CMV-seronegative.

The rearrangement uses TRBV6-4 and TRBJ2-1, with TRBD2 matching over 10 bases. Trimming took 5 bases from V and 7 from J; bases not matched to a gene: 5. The CDR3 loop spans 14 amino acids. CDR1 is MRHNA, CDR2 SNTAGT, per germline. The CDR3 reads CASSPGGLANEQFF. In DNA, the CDR3 is TGTGCCAGCAGTCCTGGGGGACTAGCGAATGAGCAGTTCTTC.

This sequence joins TRBV5-1 and TRBJ1-2; 7 nucleotides align to TRBD1. CDR1 and CDR2 from the germline V gene are SGHRS and YFSETQ. V shed 4 bases, J shed 7 bases, and the junction held 7 bases outside the gene matches. The CDR3 totals 13 residues. The CDR3 region is CASSPGQLAGYTF. CDR3 nucleotides: TGCGCCAGCAGCCCGGGACAGTTGGCTGGCTACACCTTC.

V gene TRBV15 combines with J gene TRBJ2-1; 7 bases map to TRBD1. The ends lost 5 bases at V and 6 bases at J; junction bases unmatched: 1. In germline, CDR1 is LNHNV, CDR2 YYDKDF (reference sequence). The length of the CDR3 is 12 residues. CDR3 sequence (DNA): TGTGCCACCAGCCGACAGGGCAATGAGCAGTTCTTC. It encodes CATSRQGNEQFF.

This clone has more than one count but fewer than ten. V usage is TRBV28 and J usage is TRBJ2-1; 12 positions match TRBD2. Germline V CDR1 and CDR2: MDHEN, SYDVKM. The CDR3 runs to 15 residues. With 6 bases clipped from V and 5 bases from J, the junction kept 5 bases outside the gene matches. CDR3 DNA: TGTGCCAGCAGCAGACTAGCGGGAGTGGACAATGAGCAGTTCTTC. Protein product: CASSRLAGVDNEQFF.

This clone has just one count. This rearrangement joins TRBV5-4 to TRBJ2-6; D is unresolved. CDR1 is SGHNT, CDR2 YYREEE, per germline (reference sequence). V lost 4 bases to trimming and J lost 0 bases, with 17 bases between them. The length of the CDR3 is 18 residues. CDR3 residues: CASSPTTILSSGANVLTF. The CDR3 bases are TGTGCCAGCAGCCCCACGACAATTTTGAGCTCTGGGGCCAACGTCCTGACTTTC.

V is TRBV11-2 and J is TRBJ2-6; no definite D call. Germline CDR1 and CDR2: SGHAT and FQNNGV. The CDR3 extends over 15 amino acids. V lost 1 base to trimming and J lost 0 bases, with 4 bases between them. The CDR3 DNA is TGTGCCAGCAGCTTAGCCCTCTCTGGGGCCAACGTCCTGACTTTC. As protein: CASSLALSGANVLTF.